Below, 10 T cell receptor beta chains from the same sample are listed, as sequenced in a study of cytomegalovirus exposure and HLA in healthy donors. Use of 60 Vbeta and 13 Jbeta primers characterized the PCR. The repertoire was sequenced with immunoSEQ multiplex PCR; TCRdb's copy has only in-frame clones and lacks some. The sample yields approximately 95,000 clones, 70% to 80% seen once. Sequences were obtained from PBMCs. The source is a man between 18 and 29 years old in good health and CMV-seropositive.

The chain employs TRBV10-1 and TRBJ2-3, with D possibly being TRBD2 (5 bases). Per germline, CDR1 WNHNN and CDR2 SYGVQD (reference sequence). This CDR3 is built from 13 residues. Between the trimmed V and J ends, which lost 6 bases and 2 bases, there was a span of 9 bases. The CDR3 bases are TGCGCCAGCAGGGAGGACTCCACAGATACGCAGTATTTT. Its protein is CASREDSTDTQYF.

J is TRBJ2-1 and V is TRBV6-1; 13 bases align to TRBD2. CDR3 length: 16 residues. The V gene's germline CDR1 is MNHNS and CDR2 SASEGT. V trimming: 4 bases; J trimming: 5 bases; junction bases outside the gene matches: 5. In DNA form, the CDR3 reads TGTGCCAGCAGTGGCAGACTAGCGGGGGGCAACAATGAGCAGTTCTTC. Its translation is CASSGRLAGGNNEQFF.

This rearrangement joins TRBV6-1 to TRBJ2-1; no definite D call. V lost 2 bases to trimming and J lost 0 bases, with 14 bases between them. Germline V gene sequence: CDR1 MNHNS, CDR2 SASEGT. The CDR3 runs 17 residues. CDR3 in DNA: TGTGCCAGCAGTGAATTCTTTAAGCTTTACTCCTACAATGAGCAGTTCTTC. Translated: CASSEFFKLYSYNEQFF.

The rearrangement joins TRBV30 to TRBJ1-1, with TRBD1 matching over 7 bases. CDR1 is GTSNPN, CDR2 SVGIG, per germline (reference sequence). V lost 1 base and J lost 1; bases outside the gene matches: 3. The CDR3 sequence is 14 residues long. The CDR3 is CAWSGKGANTEAFF. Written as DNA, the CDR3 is TGTGCCTGGAGTGGGAAGGGGGCGAACACTGAAGCTTTCTTT.

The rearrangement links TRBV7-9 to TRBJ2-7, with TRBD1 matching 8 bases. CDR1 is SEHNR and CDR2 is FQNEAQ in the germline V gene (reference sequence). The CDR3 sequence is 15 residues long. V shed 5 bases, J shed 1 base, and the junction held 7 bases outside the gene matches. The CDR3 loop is CASSPRDRSSYEQYF. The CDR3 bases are TGTGCCAGCAGCCCCCGGGACAGGTCTTCCTACGAGCAGTACTTC. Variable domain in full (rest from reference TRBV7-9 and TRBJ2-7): DTGVSQNPRHKITKRGQNVTFRCDPISEHNRLYWYRQTLGQGPEFLTYFQNEAQLEKSRLLSDRFSAERPKGSFSTLEIQRTEQGDSAMYLCASSPRDRSSYEQYFGPGTRLTVT.

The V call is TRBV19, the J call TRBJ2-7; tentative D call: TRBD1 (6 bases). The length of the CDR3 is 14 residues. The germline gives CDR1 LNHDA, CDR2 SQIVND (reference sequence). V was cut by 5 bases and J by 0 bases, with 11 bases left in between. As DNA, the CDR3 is TGTGCCAGTAGTCCCCAGGGGAGCTCCTACGAGCAGTACTTC. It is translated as CASSPQGSSYEQYF.

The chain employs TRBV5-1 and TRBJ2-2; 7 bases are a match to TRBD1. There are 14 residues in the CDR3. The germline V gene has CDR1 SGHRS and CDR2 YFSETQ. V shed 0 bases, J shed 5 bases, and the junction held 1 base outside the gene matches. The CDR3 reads CASSLATGTGELFF. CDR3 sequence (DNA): TGCGCCAGCAGCTTGGCGACAGGGACCGGGGAGCTGTTTTTT.

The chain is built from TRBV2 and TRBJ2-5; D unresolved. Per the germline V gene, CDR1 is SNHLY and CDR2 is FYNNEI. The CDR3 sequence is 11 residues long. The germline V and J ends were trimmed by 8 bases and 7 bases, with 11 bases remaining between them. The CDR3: CASANSGTQYF. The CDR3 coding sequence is TGTGCCAGCGCAAACTCAGGGACCCAGTACTTC.

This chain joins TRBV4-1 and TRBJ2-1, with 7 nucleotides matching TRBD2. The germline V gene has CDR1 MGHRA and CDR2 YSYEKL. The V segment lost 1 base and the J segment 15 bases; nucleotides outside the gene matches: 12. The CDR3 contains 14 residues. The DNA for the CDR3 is TGCGCCAGCAGCCAAGGAGGGAGGGCAAGTTATAGGTTCTTC. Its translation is CASSQGGRASYRFF.

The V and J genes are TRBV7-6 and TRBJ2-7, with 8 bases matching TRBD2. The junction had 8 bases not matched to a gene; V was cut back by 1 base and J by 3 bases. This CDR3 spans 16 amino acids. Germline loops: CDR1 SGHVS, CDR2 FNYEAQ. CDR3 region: CASSLGASGSLYEQYF. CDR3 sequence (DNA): TGTGCCAGCAGCTTAGGCGCTAGCGGGTCCCTCTACGAGCAGTACTTC.